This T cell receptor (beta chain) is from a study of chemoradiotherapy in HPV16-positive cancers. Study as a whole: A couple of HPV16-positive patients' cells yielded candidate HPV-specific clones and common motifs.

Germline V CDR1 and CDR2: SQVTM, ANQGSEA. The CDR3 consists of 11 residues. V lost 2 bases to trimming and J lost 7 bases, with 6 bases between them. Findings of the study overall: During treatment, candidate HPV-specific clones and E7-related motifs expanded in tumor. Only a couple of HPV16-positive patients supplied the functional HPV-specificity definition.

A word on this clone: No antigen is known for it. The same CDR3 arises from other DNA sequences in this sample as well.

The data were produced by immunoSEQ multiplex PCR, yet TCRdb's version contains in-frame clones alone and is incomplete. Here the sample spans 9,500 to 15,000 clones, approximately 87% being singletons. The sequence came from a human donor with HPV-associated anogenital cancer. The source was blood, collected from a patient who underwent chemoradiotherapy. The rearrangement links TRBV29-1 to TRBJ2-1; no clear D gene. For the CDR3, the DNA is TGCAGCGTTGAACATGGAAATGAGCAGTTCTTC. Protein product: CSVEHGNEQFF.